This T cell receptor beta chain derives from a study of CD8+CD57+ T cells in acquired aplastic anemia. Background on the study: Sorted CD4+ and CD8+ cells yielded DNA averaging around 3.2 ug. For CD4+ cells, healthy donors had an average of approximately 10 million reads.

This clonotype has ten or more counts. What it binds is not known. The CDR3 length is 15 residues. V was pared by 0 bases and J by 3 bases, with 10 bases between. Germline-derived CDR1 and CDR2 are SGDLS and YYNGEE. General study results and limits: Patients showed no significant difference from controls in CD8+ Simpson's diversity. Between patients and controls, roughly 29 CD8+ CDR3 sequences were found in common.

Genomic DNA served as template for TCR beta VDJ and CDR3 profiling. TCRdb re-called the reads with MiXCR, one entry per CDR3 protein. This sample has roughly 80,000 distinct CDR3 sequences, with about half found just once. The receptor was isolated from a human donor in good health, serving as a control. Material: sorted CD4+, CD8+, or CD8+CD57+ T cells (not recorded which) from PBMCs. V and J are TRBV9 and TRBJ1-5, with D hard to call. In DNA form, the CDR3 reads TGTGCCAGCAGCGTAGGTGCCGGCAACAATCAGCCCCAGCATTTT. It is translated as CASSVGAGNNQPQHF.